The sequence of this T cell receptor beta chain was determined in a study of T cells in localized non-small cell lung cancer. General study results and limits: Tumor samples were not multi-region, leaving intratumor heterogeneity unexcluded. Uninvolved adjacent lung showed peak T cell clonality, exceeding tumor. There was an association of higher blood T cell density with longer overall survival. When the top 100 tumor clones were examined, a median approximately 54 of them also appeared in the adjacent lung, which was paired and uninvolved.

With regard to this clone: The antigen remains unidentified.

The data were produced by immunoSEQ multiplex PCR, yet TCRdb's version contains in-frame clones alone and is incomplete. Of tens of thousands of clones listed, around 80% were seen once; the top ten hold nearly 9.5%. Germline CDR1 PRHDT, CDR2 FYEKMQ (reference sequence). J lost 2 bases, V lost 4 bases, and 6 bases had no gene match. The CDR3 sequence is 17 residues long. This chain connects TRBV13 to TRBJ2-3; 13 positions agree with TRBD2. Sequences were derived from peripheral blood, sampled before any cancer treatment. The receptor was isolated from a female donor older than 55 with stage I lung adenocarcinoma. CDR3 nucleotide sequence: TGTGCCAGCAGCTCAAGGACTAGCGGGGGAGCCACAGATACGCAGTATTTT. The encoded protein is CASSSRTSGGATDTQYF.